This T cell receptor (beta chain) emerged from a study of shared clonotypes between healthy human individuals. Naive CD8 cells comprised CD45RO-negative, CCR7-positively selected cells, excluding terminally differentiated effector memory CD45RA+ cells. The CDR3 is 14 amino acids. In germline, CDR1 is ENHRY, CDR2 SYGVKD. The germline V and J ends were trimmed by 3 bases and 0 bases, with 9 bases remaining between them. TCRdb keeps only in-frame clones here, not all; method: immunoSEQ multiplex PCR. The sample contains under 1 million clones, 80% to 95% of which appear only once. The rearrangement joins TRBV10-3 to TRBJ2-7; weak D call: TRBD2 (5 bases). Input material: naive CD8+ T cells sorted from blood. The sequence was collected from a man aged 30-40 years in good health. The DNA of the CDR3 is TGTGCCATCAGTGATCCCGGGAACTCCTACGAGCAGTACTTC. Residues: CAISDPGNSYEQYF.